A single sample is the source of the 18 T cell receptor beta chains below, sequenced in a study of cytomegalovirus exposure and HLA in healthy donors (dated by TCRdb to the late 2010s). The receptor library was made with the immunoSEQ multiplex PCR assay. Held by TCRdb, this immuneACCESS table contains in-frame sequences only and omits some clones. Under half of the omission traces to an unresolved V gene where checked; the cause of the rest is unknown. This sample has under 200,000 clones in its table, and 95% to 97% of those were observed once. The top ten clonotypes cover about 0.94% of the sample. The specimen sequenced was PBMCs. These receptors all come from a woman younger than 30 in good health and CMV-seronegative.

The gene calls are TRBV5-1 and TRBJ1-1; D gene ambiguous. V lost 2 bases and J 1 base, leaving 6 bases between the germline ends. The CDR3 sequence is 13 residues long. CDR1 is SGHRS and CDR2 is YFSETQ in the germline V gene. The CDR3: CASSFSRNTEAFF. The CDR3 coding sequence is TGCGCCAGCAGCTTCTCCAGGAACACTGAAGCTTTCTTT.

The chain couples TRBV25-1 to TRBJ2-7; the match to TRBD2 covers 10 bases. The CDR3 loop spans 15 amino acids. CDR1 and CDR2 from the germline V gene are MGHDK and SYGVNS. With V trimmed by 8 bases and J by 2 bases, 9 bases remained unmatched. CDR3 sequence reads: CASVRERGGPYEQYF. CDR3 DNA sequence: TGTGCCAGCGTCCGTGAGCGGGGGGGCCCCTACGAGCAGTACTTC.

The chain links TRBV4-3 to TRBJ1-2; no firm D call. The germline gives CDR1 LGHNA, CDR2 YSLEER. CDR3 length: 13 amino acids. V dropped 0 bases and J dropped 8 bases, with 10 bases sitting between them. CDR3 amino acids: CASSQDRGRGYTF. In DNA form, the CDR3 reads TGCGCCAGCAGCCAAGATCGAGGTCGCGGCTACACCTTC.

The CDR3 sequence is CASSTDTLSTNEQFF. DNA of the CDR3: TGCGCCAGCAGTACGGACACCCTTTCGACCAATGAGCAGTTCTTC. The chain combines TRBV5-1 with TRBJ2-1; tentatively, D is TRBD1 (5 bases). Germline V gene data show CDR1 as SGHRS and CDR2 as YFSETQ. Between the trimmed V and J ends, which lost 5 bases and 6 bases, there was a span of 18 bases. This CDR3 has 15 residues. The entire variable domain, with the rest obtained from reference TRBV5-1 and TRBJ2-1, is as follows: KAGVTQTPRYLIKTRGQQVTLSCSPISGHRSVSWYQQTPGQGLQFLFEYFSETQRNKGNFPGRFSGRQFSNSRSEMNVSTLELGDSALYLCASSTDTLSTNEQFFGPGTRLTVL.

The genes are TRBV7-2 and TRBJ2-7; 7 positions agree with TRBD1. The J segment lost 2 bases and the V segment lost 5 bases, leaving 12 bases of the junction unmatched. The germline gives CDR1 SGHTA, CDR2 FQGNSA. CDR3 length equals 16 residues. Here the CDR3 reads CASSPSIGTETYEQYF. The CDR3 coding sequence is TGTGCCAGCAGCCCCTCAATTGGGACAGAAACCTACGAGCAGTACTTC.

The chain carries TRBV6-1 and TRBJ1-1; TRBD1 is a possible D gene (6 bases). This CDR3 spans 13 amino acids. Germline CDR1 reads MNHNS; CDR2 reads SASEGT. V lost 5 bases and J 5 bases, leaving 12 bases between the germline ends. The CDR3, as DNA: TGTGCCAGCAGTTCACAGGGTGGGACTGAAGCTTTCTTT. Residues: CASSSQGGTEAFF.

The chain recombines TRBV6-1 with TRBJ2-2; D may be TRBD2 (6 bases). Trimming removed 2 bases at V and 9 bases at J, with 13 bases between. Per the germline V gene, CDR1 is MNHNS and CDR2 is SASEGT. The CDR3 length is 14 residues. The chain's CDR3 is CASSENWEARELFF. The CDR3 region has the DNA TGTGCCAGCAGTGAAAACTGGGAGGCTCGGGAGCTGTTTTTT.

The chain has TRBV5-4 and TRBJ2-2, with 8 bases aligning to TRBD1. The CDR3 runs 15 residues. V lost 4 bases, J lost 2 bases, and 4 bases stayed unmatched. Germline values: CDR1 SGHNT, CDR2 YYREEE (reference sequence). The CDR3 DNA follows: TGTGCCAGCAGCCGCAGGGGGCTAAACACCGGGGAGCTGTTTTTT. It translates to CASSRRGLNTGELFF.

The chain joins TRBV5-1 to TRBJ2-3; D unclear. Trimming removed 2 bases from V and 0 bases from J, with 19 bases in between. Germline V gives CDR1 SGHRS, CDR2 YFSETQ. There are 18 residues in the CDR3. CDR3 sequence reads: CASSFYRPWRTSTDTQYF. The DNA for the CDR3 is TGCGCCAGCAGCTTTTACCGCCCCTGGAGAACTAGCACAGATACGCAGTATTTT.

V gene TRBV19 combines with J gene TRBJ2-5; 10 bases line up with TRBD1. Germline loops: CDR1 LNHDA, CDR2 SQIVND (reference sequence). The CDR3 loop spans 16 amino acids. Trimming cost V 3 bases and J 1 base; bases outside gene matches: 5. The CDR3 sequence: CASSIAGTGAQETQYF. DNA of the CDR3: TGTGCCAGTAGTATCGCCGGGACAGGGGCCCAAGAGACCCAGTACTTC. Full variable domain (rest looked up from reference TRBV19 and TRBJ2-5): DGGITQSPKYLFRKEGQNVTLSCEQNLNHDAMYWYRQDPGQGLRLIYYSQIVNDFQKGDIAEGYSVSREKKESFPLTVTSAQKNPTAFYLCASSIAGTGAQETQYFGPGTRLLVL.

This chain uses TRBV7-9 with TRBJ2-1, with TRBD1 matching 7 bases. Per germline, CDR1 SEHNR and CDR2 FQNEAQ (reference sequence). After removal of 3 bases from V and 4 bases from J, the junction contained 6 bases not matched to a gene. The CDR3 consists of 15 residues. CDR3 sequence reads: CASSLRTGSYNEQFF. For the CDR3, the DNA is TGTGCCAGCAGCTTGAGGACAGGATCTTACAATGAGCAGTTCTTC.

The chain employs TRBV5-1 and TRBJ1-1; maybe TRBD1 (5 bases). Trimming stripped 3 bases from V and 3 bases from J, with 15 bases between. Germline V CDR1 and CDR2: SGHRS, YFSETQ. CDR3 length equals 15 residues. DNA for the CDR3: TGCGCCAGCAGCTCCCCTCAGGGTTTGGACACTGAAGCTTTCTTT. The encoded protein is CASSSPQGLDTEAFF. The whole variable domain, filled in from reference TRBV5-1 and TRBJ1-1, reads KAGVTQTPRYLIKTRGQQVTLSCSPISGHRSVSWYQQTPGQGLQFLFEYFSETQRNKGNFPGRFSGRQFSNSRSEMNVSTLELGDSALYLCASSSPQGLDTEAFFGQGTRLTVV.

With respect to this clone: At one end, the junction sequence differs from germline, possibly due to a read error. The J gene is TRBJ2-3, the V gene TRBV25-1; 9 bases map to TRBD2. This CDR3 has 12 residues. From germline, CDR1 is MGHDK and CDR2 SYGVNS. CDR3 DNA: TGTGCCAGCAGTGAATCGCGGGGGGGGCTGAATTTT. It translates to CASSESRGGLNF. Full variable domain (rest looked up from reference TRBV25-1 and TRBJ2-3): EADIYQTPRYLVIGTGKKITLECSQTMGHDKMYWYQQDPGMELHLIHYSYGVNSTEKGDLSSESTVSRIRTEHFPLTLESARPSHTSQYLCASSESRGGLNFGPGTRLTVL.

The chain has TRBV27 and TRBJ1-1; D is uncertain. The CDR3 is made up of 14 amino acids. Germline CDR1 is MNHEY and CDR2 is SMNVEV (reference sequence). Trimming took off 2 bases at V and 1 base at J, with 8 bases between the two ends. The CDR3 nucleotides are TGTGCCAGCAGTTTAGAAGGAGCGAACACTGAAGCTTTCTTT. It specifies CASSLEGANTEAFF.

The rearrangement joins TRBV19 to TRBJ2-2; maybe TRBD2 (6 bases). The ends were cut back, 1 base at V and 2 bases at J, with 14 bases in the middle. CDR1 LNHDA and CDR2 SQIVND come from the germline V gene (reference sequence). The CDR3 covers 17 residues. CDR3 protein: CASSIGQGLFNTGELFF. CDR3 coding DNA: TGTGCCAGTAGTATAGGCCAGGGACTGTTTAACACCGGGGAGCTGTTTTTT.

Concerning this clone: The same CDR3 also results from other DNA sequences found in this sample. The rearrangement links TRBV30 to TRBJ1-5, with D maybe TRBD1 (6 bases). The V end lost 2 bases, the J end lost 7 bases, and 12 bases lay between the germline ends. CDR3 size: 13 residues. The V gene's germline CDR1 is GTSNPN and CDR2 SVGIG (reference sequence). This chain's CDR3 is CAWSPQGNQPQHF. CDR3 bases: TGTGCCTGGAGTCCGCAGGGGAACCAGCCCCAGCATTTT.

The rearrangement joins TRBV7-2 to TRBJ1-2; TRBD1 agrees at 7 bases. In germline, CDR1 is SGHTA, CDR2 FQGNSA. J gave up 8 bases and V 1 base, and 4 bases lay outside the gene matches. This CDR3 is built from 13 residues. This CDR3 reads CASSLVRGQGYTF. The DNA for the CDR3 is TGTGCCAGCAGCTTAGTGAGGGGGCAGGGCTACACCTTC.

The chain combines TRBV23-1 with TRBJ2-1; D gene uncertain. TRBV23-1 is noted as an ORF with a role that remains uncertain. V lost 3 bases to trimming and J lost 12 bases, with 12 bases between them. CDR3 length: 12 amino acids. The CDR3 sequence: CASSHLADLQFF. Here the CDR3 DNA reads TGCGCCAGCAGTCACTTGGCAGATTTGCAGTTCTTC.